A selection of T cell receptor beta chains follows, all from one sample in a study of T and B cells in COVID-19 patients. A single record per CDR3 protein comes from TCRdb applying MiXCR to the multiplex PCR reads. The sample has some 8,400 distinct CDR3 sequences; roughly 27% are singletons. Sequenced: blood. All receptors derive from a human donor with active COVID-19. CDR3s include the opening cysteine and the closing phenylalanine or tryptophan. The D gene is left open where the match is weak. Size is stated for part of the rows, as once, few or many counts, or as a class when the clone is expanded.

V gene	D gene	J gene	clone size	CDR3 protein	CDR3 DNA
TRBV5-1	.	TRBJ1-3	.	CASSLWGAGTATGNTIYF	TGCGCCAGCAGCTTGTGGGGGGCCGGGACGGCGACTGGAAACACCATATATTTT
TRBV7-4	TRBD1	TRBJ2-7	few	CARSLTFGQGAGEQYF	TGTGCCAGAAGCCTGACGTTTGGTCAGGGGGCGGGTGAGCAGTACTTC
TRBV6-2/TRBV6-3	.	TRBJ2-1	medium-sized	CASSPGDYNEQFF	TGTGCCAGCAGTCCAGGGGACTACAATGAGCAGTTCTTC
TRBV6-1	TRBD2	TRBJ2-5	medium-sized	CAIRAGQGTQYF	TGTGCCATCCGAGCGGGGCAAGGGACCCAGTACTTC
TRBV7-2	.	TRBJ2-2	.	CASSLAGGELFF	TGTGCCAGCAGCTTAGCTGGCGGGGAGCTGTTTTTT
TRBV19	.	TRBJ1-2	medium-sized	CASSMVGNYGYTF	TGTGCCAGTAGTATGGTAGGGAACTATGGCTACACCTTC
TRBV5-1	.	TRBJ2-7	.	CASSLDGARAYEQYF	TGCGCCAGCAGCTTGGATGGTGCCAGGGCCTACGAGCAGTACTTC
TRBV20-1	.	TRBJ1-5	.	CSAEAGTSGSNQPQHF	TGCAGTGCCGAAGCCGGGACCAGCGGTAGCAATCAGCCCCAGCATTTT
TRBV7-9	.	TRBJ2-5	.	CASTPHQETQYF	TGTGCCAGCACCCCTCACCAAGAGACCCAGTACTTC
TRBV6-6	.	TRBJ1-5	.	CASAREFDGNQPQHF	TGTGCCAGCGCTAGGGAATTCGATGGCAATCAGCCCCAGCATTTT
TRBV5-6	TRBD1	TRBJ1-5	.	CASSFGQGNQPQHF	TGTGCCAGCAGCTTTGGACAGGGCAATCAGCCCCAGCATTTT
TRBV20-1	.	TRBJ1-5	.	CSAPGEGYNQPQHF	TGCAGTGCCCCTGGGGAGGGGTACAATCAGCCCCAGCATTTT
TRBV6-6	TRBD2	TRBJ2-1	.	CAFSSGAVGEQFF	TGTGCCTTTTCTAGCGGGGCCGTGGGGGAGCAGTTCTTC
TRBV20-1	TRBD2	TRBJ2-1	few	CSAAIPGLVPQFF	TGCAGTGCTGCTATCCCGGGACTAGTGCCGCAGTTCTTC
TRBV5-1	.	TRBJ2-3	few	CASSLGDRSDTQYF	TGCGCCAGCAGCTTGGGTGACCGATCGGATACGCAGTATTTT
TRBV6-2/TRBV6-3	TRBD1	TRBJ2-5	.	CASSYPAAGGRETQYF	TGTGCCAGCAGTTACCCCGCGGCAGGGGGCCGTGAGACCCAGTACTTC
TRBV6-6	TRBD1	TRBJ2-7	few	CASSPRTGNEQYF	TGTGCCAGCAGTCCCAGGACAGGAAACGAGCAGTACTTC
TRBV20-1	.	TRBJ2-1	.	CNARPTSDSYNEQFF	TGCAATGCTAGGCCGACATCAGATTCCTACAATGAGCAGTTCTTC
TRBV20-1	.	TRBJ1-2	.	CSARVKGLGYGYTF	TGCAGTGCTAGAGTGAAGGGGCTAGGCTATGGCTACACCTTC
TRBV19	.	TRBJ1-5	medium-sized	CASSTGRHQPQHF	TGTGCCAGTAGTACAGGGAGACATCAGCCCCAGCATTTT
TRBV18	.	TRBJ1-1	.	CASSPLMVSRGNTEAFF	TGTGCCAGCTCACCACTTATGGTTAGCAGGGGGAACACTGAAGCTTTCTTT
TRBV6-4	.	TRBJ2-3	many	CASSDSRDTDTQYF	TGTGCCAGCAGTGACTCCAGGGACACAGATACGCAGTATTTT
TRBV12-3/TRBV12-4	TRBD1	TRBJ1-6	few	CASSSGGGVYNSPLHF	TGTGCCAGCAGTTCAGGGGGGGGTGTGTATAATTCACCCCTCCACTTT
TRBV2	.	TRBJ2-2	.	CASTARRNTGELFF	TGTGCCAGCACGGCCAGACGGAACACCGGGGAGCTGTTTTTT
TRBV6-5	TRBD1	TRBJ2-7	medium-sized	CASRPGQGSSYEQYF	TGTGCCAGCAGACCGGGACAGGGAAGCTCCTACGAGCAGTACTTC
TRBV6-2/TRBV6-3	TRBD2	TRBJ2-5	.	CASSLGGASGLETQYF	TGTGCCAGCAGTCTGGGAGGGGCTAGCGGACTAGAGACCCAGTACTTC
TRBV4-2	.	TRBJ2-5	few	CASSLIRGTEETQYF	TGTGCCAGCAGCCTTATAAGAGGAACAGAAGAGACCCAGTACTTC
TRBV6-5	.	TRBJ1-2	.	CASSDTVWYGYTF	TGTGCCAGCAGTGATACGGTCTGGTATGGCTACACCTTC
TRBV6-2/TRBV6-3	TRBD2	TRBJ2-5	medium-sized	CASSPQREAETQYF	TGTGCCAGCAGTCCTCAGCGGGAGGCAGAGACCCAGTACTTC
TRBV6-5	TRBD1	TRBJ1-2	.	CASRSAGGLARGYTF	TGTGCCAGCAGATCGGCAGGGGGTTTGGCGCGTGGCTACACCTTC
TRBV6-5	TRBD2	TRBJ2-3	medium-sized	CASSYSGLARTDTQYF	TGTGCCAGCAGTTACTCAGGACTAGCCCGCACAGATACGCAGTATTTT
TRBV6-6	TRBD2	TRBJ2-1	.	CASSYKTSGSNEQFF	TGTGCCAGCAGTTACAAGACTAGCGGGAGCAATGAGCAGTTCTTC
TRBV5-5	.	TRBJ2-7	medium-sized	CASSLDFYEQYF	TGTGCCAGCAGCTTAGACTTTTACGAGCAGTACTTC
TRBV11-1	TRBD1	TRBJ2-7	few	CASSVNRQGHYEQYF	TGTGCCAGCAGCGTGAATAGACAGGGTCACTACGAGCAGTACTTC
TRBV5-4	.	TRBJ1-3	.	CASSLTGISGNTIYF	TGTGCCAGCAGCTTGACGGGGATCTCTGGAAACACCATATATTTT
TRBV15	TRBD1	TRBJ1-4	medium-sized	CATSRDQGTGNEKLFF	TGTGCCACCAGCAGAGATCAGGGGACAGGGAACGAAAAACTGTTTTTT
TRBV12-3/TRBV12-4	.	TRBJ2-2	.	CASRLGGPTGELFF	TGTGCCAGCAGACTAGGGGGACCCACCGGGGAGCTGTTTTTT
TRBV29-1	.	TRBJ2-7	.	CSARRDGTSYEQYF	TGCAGCGCCCGCCGGGACGGTACCTCCTACGAGCAGTACTTC
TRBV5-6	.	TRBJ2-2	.	CASSSFLYNTGELFF	TGTGCCAGCAGCTCGTTTCTATACAACACCGGGGAGCTGTTTTTT
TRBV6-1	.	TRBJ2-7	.	CASQGGIYEQYF	TGTGCCAGTCAGGGGGGGATCTACGAGCAGTACTTC
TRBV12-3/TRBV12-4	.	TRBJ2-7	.	CASSSETGLYEQYF	TGTGCCAGCAGTTCCGAGACGGGACTTTACGAGCAGTACTTC
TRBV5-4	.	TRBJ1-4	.	CASSRRGSEKLFF	TGTGCCAGCAGCCGACGGGGTAGCGAAAAACTGTTTTTT
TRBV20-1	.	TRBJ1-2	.	CSASGNYGYTF	TGCAGTGCGTCGGGGAACTATGGCTACACCTTC
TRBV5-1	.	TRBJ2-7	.	CASSLEGSYEQYF	TGCGCCAGCAGCTTGGAGGGCTCCTACGAGCAGTACTTC
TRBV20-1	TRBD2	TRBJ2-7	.	CSAERAGLYEQYF	TGCAGTGCTGAGAGAGCGGGACTCTACGAGCAGTACTTC
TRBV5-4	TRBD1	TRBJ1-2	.	CASSQDRGTGVGHTF	TGTGCCAGCAGCCAAGATAGAGGAACAGGGGTGGGACACACCTTC
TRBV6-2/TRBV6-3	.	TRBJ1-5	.	CASSYLAPRQSPQHF	TGTGCCAGCAGTTACCTAGCACCTCGGCAATCGCCCCAGCATTTT
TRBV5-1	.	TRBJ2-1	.	CASSLSQSPNLQFF	TGCGCCAGCAGCTTGTCACAGAGCCCAAACCTACAGTTCTTC
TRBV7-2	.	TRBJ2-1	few	CASSSGLSSYNEQFF	TGTGCCAGCAGCTCGGGACTTAGCTCCTACAATGAGCAGTTCTTC
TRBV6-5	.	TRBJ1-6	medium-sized	CASTSRNSYNSPLHF	TGTGCCAGCACCTCACGGAACTCCTATAATTCACCCCTCCACTTT
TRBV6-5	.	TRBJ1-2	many	CASSPQGTANYGYTF	TGTGCCAGCAGTCCTCAGGGAACGGCTAACTATGGCTACACCTTC
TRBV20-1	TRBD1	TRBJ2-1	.	CSARDPTGFINEQFF	TGCAGTGCTAGAGATCCGACAGGGTTTATCAATGAGCAGTTCTTC
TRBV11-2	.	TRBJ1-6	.	CASSLDTGSALHF	TGTGCCAGCAGCTTAGATACAGGGTCAGCCCTCCACTTT
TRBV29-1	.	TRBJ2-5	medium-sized	CSVARLTETQYF	TGCAGCGTTGCTCGGCTGACGGAGACCCAGTACTTC
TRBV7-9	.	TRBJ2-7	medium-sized	CASSPARGHYEQYF	TGTGCCAGCAGCCCCGCCCGGGGACACTACGAGCAGTACTTC
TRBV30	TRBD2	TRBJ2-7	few	CAWSVPAGVYEQYF	TGTGCCTGGAGTGTACCAGCGGGAGTTTACGAGCAGTACTTC
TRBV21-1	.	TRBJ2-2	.	CASSQAGTGELFF	TGTGCCAGCAGTCAAGCGGGCACCGGGGAGCTGTTTTTT
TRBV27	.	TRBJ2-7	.	CASSTDSFYEQYF	TGTGCCAGCAGTACGGACAGCTTCTACGAGCAGTACTTC
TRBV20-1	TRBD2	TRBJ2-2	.	CSASSMGGFTGELFF	TGCAGTGCTAGTTCAATGGGGGGGTTTACCGGGGAGCTGTTTTTT
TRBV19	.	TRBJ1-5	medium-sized	CASSTGRGPHQPQHF	TGTGCCAGTAGTACCGGGAGAGGGCCGCATCAGCCCCAGCATTTT